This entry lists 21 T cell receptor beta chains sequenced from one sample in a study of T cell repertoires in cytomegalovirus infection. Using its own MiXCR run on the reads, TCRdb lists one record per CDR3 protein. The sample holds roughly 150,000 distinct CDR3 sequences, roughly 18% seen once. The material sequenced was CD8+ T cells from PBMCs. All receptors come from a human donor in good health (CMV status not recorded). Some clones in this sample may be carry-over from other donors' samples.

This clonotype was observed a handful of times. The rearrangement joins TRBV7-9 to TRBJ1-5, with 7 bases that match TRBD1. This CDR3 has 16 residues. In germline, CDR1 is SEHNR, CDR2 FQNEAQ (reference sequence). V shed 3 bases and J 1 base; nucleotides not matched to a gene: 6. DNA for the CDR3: TGTGCCAGCAGCTTTTCCGGACAGGCCAGCAATCAGCCCCAGCATTTT. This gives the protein CASSFSGQASNQPQHF.

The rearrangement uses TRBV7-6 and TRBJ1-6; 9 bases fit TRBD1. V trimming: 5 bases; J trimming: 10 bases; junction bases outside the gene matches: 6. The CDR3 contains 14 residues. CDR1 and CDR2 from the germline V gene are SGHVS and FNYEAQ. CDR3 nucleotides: TGTGCCAGCAGCCTAGACAGGGGGTACTCACCCCTCCACTTT. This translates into CASSLDRGYSPLHF.

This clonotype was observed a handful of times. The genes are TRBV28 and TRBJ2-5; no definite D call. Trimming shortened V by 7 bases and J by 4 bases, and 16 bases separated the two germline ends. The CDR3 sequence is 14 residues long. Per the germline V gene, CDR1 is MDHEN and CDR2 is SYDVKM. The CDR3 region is CASTMDALGETQYF. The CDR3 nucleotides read TGTGCCAGCACAATGGATGCCCTAGGAGAGACCCAGTACTTC.

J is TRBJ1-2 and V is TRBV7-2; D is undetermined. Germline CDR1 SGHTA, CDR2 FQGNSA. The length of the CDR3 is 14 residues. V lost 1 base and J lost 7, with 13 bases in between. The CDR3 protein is CASSLGEGLGGYTF. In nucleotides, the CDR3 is TGTGCCAGCAGCTTAGGAGAGGGATTGGGTGGCTACACCTTC.

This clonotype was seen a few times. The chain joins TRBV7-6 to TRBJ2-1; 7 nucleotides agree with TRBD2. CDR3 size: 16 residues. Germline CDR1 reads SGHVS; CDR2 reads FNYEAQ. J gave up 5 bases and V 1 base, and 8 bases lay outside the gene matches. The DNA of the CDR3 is TGTGCCAGCAGCTTAGTTGGCCAGCGGGGTGACAATGAGCAGTTCTTC. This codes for CASSLVGQRGDNEQFF.

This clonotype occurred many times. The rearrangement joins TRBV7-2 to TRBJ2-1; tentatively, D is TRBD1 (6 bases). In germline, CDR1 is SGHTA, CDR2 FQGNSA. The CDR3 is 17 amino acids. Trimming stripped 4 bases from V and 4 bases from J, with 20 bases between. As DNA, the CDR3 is TGTGCCAGCAGCTCCTCAGGGGCGCAGAGGGCTTACAATGAGCAGTTCTTC. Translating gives CASSSSGAQRAYNEQFF.

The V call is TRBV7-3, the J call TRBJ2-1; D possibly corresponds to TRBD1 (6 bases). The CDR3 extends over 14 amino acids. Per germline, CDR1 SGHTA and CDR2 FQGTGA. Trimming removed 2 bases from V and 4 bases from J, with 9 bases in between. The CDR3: CASSLVDSYNEQFF. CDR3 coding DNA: TGTGCCAGCAGCTTAGTGGACAGTTACAATGAGCAGTTCTTC.

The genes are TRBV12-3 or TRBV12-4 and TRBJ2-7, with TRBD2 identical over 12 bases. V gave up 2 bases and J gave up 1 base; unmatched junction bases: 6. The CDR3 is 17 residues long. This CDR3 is CASSLRLAGEGSYEQYF. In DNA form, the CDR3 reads TGTGCCAGCAGTTTACGACTAGCGGGAGAGGGGTCCTACGAGCAGTACTTC.

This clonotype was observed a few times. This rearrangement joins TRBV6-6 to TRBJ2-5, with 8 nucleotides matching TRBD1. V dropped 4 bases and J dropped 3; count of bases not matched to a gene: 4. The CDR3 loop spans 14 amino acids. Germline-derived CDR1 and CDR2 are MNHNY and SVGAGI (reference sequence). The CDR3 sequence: CASSSDREKETQYF. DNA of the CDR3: TGTGCCAGCAGTTCGGACAGGGAGAAAGAGACCCAGTACTTC.

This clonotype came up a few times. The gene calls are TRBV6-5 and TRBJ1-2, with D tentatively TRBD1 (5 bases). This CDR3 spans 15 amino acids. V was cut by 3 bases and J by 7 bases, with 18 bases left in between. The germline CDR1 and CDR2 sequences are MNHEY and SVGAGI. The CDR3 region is CASSYTGTPPSGYTF. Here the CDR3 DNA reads TGTGCCAGCAGTTATACCGGGACTCCTCCCTCTGGCTACACCTTC.

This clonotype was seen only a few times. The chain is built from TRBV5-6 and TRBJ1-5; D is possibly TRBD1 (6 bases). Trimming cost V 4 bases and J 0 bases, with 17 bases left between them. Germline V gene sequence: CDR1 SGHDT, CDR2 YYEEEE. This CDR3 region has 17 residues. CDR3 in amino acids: CASSRAIQGYSNQPQHF. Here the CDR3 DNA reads TGTGCCAGCAGCCGGGCCATACAGGGATATAGCAATCAGCCCCAGCATTTT.

The CDR3 DNA sequence: TGCAGTGCAAGGCCCTCTTTTTATAGCGGGGGGGAAGAGACCCAGTACTTC. This gives the protein CSARPSFYSGGEETQYF. V and J are TRBV20-1 and TRBJ2-5; 11 nucleotides line up with TRBD2. The CDR3 length is 17 residues. Trimming removed 6 bases from V and 3 bases from J; junction bases left unmatched: 15. CDR1 and CDR2 from the germline V gene are DFQATT and SNEGSKA (reference sequence).

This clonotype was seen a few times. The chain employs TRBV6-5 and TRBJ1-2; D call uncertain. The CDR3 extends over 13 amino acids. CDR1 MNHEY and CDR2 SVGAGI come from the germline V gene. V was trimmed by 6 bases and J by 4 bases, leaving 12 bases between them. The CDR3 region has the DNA TGTGCCAGCAGGAAAAACAGAGTCTATGGCTACACCTTC. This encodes CASRKNRVYGYTF.

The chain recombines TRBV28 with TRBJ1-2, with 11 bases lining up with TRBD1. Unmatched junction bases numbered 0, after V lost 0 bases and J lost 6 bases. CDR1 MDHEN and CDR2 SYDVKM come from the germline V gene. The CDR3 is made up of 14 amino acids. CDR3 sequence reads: CASSLWGQGDGYTF. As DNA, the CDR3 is TGTGCCAGCAGTTTATGGGGACAGGGGGATGGCTACACCTTC.

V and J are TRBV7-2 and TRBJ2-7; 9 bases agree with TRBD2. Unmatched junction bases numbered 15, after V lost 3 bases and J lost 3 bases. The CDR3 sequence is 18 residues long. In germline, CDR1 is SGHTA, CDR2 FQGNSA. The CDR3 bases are TGTGCCAGCAGCTTGAATAGGAGGGCGGGGGGGCCGATCTACGAGCAGTACTTC. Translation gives CASSLNRRAGGPIYEQYF.

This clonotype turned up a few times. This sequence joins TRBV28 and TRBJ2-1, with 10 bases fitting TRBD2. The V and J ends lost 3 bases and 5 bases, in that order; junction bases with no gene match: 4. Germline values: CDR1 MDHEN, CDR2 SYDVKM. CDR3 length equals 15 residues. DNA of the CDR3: TGTGCCAGCAGTTTCCTAGCGGGAGCAAACAATGAGCAGTTCTTC. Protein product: CASSFLAGANNEQFF.

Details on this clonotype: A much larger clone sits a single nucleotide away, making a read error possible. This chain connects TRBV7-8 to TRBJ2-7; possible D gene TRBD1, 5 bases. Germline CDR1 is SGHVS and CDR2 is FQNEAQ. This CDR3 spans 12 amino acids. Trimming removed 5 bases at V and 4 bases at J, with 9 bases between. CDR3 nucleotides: TGTGCCAGCAGCCCGACAGAATACGAGCAGTACTTC. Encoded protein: CASSPTEYEQYF.

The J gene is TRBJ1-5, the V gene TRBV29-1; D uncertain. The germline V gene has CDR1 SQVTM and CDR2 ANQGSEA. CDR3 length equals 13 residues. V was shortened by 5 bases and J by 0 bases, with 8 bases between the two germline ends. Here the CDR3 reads CSVLDASNQPQHF. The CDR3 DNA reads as TGCAGCGTTTTGGATGCTAGCAATCAGCCCCAGCATTTT.

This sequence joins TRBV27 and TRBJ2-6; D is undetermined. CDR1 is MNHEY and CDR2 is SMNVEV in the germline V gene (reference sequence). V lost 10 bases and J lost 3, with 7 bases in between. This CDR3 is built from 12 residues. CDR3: CATWGGANVLTF. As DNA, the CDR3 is TGTGCCACCTGGGGTGGGGCCAACGTCCTGACTTTC. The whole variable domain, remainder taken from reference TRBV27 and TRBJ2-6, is EAQVTQNPRYLITVTGKKLTVTCSQNMNHEYMSWYRQDPGLGLRQIYYSMNVEVTDKGDVPEGYKVSRKEKRNFPLILESPSPNQTSLYFCATWGGANVLTFGAGSRLTVL.

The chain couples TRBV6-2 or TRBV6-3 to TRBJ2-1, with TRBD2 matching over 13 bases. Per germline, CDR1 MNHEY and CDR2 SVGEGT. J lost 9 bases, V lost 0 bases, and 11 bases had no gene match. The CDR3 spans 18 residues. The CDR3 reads CASSYSRTSGGSGAEQFF. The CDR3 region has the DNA TGTGCCAGCAGTTACTCACGGACTAGCGGGGGCTCGGGGGCTGAGCAGTTCTTC.

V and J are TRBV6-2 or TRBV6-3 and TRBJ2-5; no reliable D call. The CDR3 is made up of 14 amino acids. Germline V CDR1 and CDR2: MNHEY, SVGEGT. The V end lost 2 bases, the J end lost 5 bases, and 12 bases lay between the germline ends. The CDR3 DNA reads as TGTGCCAGCAGTTACCCCTGGCTGGGGGAGACCCAGTACTTC. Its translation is CASSYPWLGETQYF.